Ten or more counts support the clone carrying this T cell receptor (beta chain). What it recognizes is unknown. One end of the junction does not line up with germline, which may come from a read error. Time point meaning: newly diagnosed GD, antithyroid drugs for less than 3 months. PBMCs provided the RNA from which the TCR library was made. Germline assignment: CDR1 DFQATT and CDR2 SNEGSKA (reference sequence). The CDR3 runs to 18 residues. Construction of the TCR beta libraries employed iRepertoire HTBI primers in conjunction with Arm-PCR of CDR3 regions. TCRdb reprocessed the multiplex PCR reads via MiXCR and lists one record per CDR3 protein. The data show approximately 490,000 distinct CDR3 sequences, with about 16% seen just once and 9.5% to 15% held by the top ten. This sample is part of a study of regulatory T cells in long-lasting Graves disease. Broader study findings: The work looked only at peripheral blood and did not look at thyroid tissue. Those with persistent disease had in common more public clonotypes (about 2,500) than new patients (around 910).

The same data also went into a second study, on T cells in Graves' hyperthyroidism and ophthalmopathy. From that paper: An absence of ophthalmopathy progression within 18 months meant stable Graves' hyperthyroidism. Most thyroid-expanded clonotypes above 0.001 were also found in blood.

This specimen consisted of peripheral blood mononuclear cells (PBMCs), obtained at new diagnosis, from a patient treated with antithyroid drugs. The genes are TRBV20-1 and TRBJ2-1, with 8 bases identical to TRBD2. The receptor was derived from a man aged 35 to 55 with Graves disease. CDR3 sequence (DNA): TGCAGTGCCAGAGTGTTAGGCGGGAGCGGGAGATCCTACAATGAGCAGTTCTTC. Translating gives CSARVLGGSGRSYNEQFF.